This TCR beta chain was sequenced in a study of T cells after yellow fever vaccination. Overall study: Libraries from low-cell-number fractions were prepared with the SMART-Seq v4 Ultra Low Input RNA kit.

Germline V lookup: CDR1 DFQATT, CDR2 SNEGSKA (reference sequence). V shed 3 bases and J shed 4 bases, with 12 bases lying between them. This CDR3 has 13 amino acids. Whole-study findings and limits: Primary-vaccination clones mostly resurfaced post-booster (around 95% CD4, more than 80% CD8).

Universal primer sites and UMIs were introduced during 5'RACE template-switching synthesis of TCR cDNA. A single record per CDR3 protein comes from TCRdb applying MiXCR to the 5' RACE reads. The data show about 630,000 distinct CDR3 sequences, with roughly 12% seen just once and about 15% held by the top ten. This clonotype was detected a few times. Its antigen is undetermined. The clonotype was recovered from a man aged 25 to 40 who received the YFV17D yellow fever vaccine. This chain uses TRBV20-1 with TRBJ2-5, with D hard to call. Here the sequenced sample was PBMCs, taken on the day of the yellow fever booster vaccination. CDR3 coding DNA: TGCAGTGCTAGTTTTTTCCGGGTAGAGACCCAGTACTTC. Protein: CSASFFRVETQYF.